This TCR beta chain was captured in a study of PD-1 blockade in classical Hodgkin lymphoma. Study as a whole: Patients received nivolumab 3 mg/kg intravenously every 2 weeks. Overall study findings and caveats: The study found that TCR diversity rose significantly by C4D1 in CD4+ but not CD8+ cells. Before treatment, complete responders showed about the same diversity as newly diagnosed patients.

Here immunoSEQ multiplex PCR was the method, and the copy in TCRdb shows in-frame clones only, minus some. The sample has just under 30,000 clones, just over 70% seen once; the top ten hold less than 4.5%. The table lists this clone with a few counts. Its specificity is unknown. Germline V gene data show CDR1 as MDHEN and CDR2 as SYDVKM. The CDR3 sequence is 15 residues long. V lost 2 bases to trimming and J lost 4 bases, with 12 bases between them. In every patient, relapse followed autologous stem cell transplantation, while exposure to brentuximab vedotin differed. Each best response was a complete response, a partial response or progressive disease.

The chain recombines TRBV28 with TRBJ1-5; D is uncertain. The source material was peripheral blood mononuclear cells (PBMCs), sampled before the second cycle of nivolumab. The source of this sequence is a human donor with classical Hodgkin lymphoma. The DNA for the CDR3 is TGTGCCAGCAGTTTAGTCGGTAGGGTTAATCAGCCCCAGCATTTT. It encodes CASSLVGRVNQPQHF.